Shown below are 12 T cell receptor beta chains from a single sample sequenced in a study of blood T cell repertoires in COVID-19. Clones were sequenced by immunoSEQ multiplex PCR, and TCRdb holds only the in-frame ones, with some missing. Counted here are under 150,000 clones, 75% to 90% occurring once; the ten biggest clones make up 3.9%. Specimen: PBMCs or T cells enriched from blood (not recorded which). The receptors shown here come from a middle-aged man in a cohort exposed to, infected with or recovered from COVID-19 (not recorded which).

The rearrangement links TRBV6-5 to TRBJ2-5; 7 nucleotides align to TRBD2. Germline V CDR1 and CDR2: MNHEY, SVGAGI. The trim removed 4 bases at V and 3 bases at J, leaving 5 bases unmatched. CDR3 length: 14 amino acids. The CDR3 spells CASSSRGLEETQYF. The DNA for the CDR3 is TGTGCCAGCAGTTCCCGAGGACTAGAAGAGACCCAGTACTTC.

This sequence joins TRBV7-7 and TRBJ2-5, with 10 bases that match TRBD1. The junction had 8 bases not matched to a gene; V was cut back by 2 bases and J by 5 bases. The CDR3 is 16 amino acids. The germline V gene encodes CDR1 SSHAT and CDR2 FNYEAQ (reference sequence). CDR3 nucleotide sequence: TGTGCCAGCAGCTTATCCGGGACAGGGGATGGGGAGACCCAGTACTTC. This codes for CASSLSGTGDGETQYF.

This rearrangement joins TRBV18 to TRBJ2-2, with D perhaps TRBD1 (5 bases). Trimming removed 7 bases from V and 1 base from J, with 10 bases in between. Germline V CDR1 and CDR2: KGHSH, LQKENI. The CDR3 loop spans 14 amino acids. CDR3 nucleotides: TGTGCCAGCTGCCTTGGACAGAACACCGGGGAGCTGTTTTTT. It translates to CASCLGQNTGELFF. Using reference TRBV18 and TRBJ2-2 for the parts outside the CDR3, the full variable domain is NAGVMQNPRHLVRRRGQEARLRCSPMKGHSHVYWYRQLPEEGLKFMVYLQKENIIDESGMPKERFSAEFPKEGPSILRIQQVVRGDSAAYFCASCLGQNTGELFFGEGSRLTVL.

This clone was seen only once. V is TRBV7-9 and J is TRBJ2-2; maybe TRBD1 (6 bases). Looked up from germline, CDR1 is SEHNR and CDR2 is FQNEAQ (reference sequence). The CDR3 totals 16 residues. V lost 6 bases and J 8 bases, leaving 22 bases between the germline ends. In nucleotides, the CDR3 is TGTGCCAGCAGGAGCCACCGACAGGCCTTGGGGGGGGAGCTGTTTTTT. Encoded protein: CASRSHRQALGGELFF.

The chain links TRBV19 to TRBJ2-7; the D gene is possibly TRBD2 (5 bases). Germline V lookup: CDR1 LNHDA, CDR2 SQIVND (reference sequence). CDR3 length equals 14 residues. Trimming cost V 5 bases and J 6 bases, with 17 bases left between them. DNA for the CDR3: TGTGCCAGTAGTCCTAGGACTGACCTCTCCGAGCAGTACTTC. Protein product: CASSPRTDLSEQYF. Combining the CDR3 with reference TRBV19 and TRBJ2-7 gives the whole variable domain DGGITQSPKYLFRKEGQNVTLSCEQNLNHDAMYWYRQDPGQGLRLIYYSQIVNDFQKGDIAEGYSVSREKKESFPLTVTSAQKNPTAFYLCASSPRTDLSEQYFGPGTRLTVT.

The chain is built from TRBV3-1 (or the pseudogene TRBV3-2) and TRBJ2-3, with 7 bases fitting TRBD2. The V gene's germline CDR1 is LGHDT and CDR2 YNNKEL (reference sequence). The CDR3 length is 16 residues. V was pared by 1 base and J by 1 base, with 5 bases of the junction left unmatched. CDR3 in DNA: TGTGCCAGCAGCCAAGGATGGGGGGGACGCACAGATACGCAGTATTTT. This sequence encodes CASSQGWGGRTDTQYF.

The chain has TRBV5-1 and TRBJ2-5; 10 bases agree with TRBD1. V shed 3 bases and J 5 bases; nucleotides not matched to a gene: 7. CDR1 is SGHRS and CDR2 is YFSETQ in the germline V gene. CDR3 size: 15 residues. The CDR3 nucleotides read TGCGCCAGCAGCTCCGGGACAGGGGTCCGGGAGACCCAGTACTTC. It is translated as CASSSGTGVRETQYF.

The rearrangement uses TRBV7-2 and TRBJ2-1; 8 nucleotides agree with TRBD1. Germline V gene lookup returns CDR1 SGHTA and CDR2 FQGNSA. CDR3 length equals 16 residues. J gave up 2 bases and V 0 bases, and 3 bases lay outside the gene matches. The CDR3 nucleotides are TGTGCCAGCAGCTTAGCCGGGACAGGAACCTACAATGAGCAGTTCTTC. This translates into CASSLAGTGTYNEQFF.

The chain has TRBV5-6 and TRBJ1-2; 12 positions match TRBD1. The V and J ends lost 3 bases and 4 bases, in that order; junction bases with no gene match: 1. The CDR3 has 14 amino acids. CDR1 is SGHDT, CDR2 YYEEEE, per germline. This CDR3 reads CASSWGQGAYGYTF. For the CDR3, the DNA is TGTGCCAGCAGCTGGGGACAGGGGGCCTATGGCTACACCTTC.

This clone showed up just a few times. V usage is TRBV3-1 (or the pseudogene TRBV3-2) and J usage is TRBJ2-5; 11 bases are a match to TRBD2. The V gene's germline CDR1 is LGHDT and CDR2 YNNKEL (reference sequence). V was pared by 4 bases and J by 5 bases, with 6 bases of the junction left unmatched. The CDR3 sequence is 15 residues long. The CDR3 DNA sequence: TGTGCCAGCAGCCGTACTAGCGGGGGTAGGGAGACCCAGTACTTC. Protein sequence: CASSRTSGGRETQYF.

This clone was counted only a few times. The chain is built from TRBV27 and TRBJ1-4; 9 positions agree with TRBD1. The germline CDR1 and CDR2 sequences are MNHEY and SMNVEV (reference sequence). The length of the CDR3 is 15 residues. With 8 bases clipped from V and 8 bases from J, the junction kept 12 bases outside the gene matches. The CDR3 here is CASSAGTGQGEKLFF. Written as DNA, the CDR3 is TGTGCCAGCTCGGCGGGGACAGGGCAGGGGGAAAAACTGTTTTTT.

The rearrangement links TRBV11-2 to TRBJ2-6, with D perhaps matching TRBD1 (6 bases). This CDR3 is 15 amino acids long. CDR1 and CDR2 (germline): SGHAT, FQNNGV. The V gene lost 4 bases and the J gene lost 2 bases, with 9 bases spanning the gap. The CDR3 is CASSWTVTGANVLTF. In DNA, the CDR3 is TGTGCCAGCAGCTGGACAGTAACTGGGGCCAACGTCCTGACTTTC.